The T cell receptor (beta chain) under discussion was sequenced for a study of cytomegalovirus exposure and HLA in healthy donors. About the research overall: In a later analysis, the roughly 110 validation repertoires were reported to have used the same platform as the 600 to 800 first-cohort repertoires. The study, taken as a whole, reports: Among TCR sequences, most were rare, though some public TCRs appeared in many donors. Subsequent analysis of the 120 or so validation repertoires found a tendency for first-cohort TCR clusters to co-occur.

As concerns this clone: The antigen is not known.

J was trimmed by 5 bases and V by 5 bases; bases with no gene match: 8. The CDR3 spans 15 residues. Germline CDR1 MNHNS, CDR2 SASEGT. Some clones are missing from TCRdb's copy, which holds only in-frame ones; the method was immunoSEQ multiplex PCR. The sample holds around 140,000 clones, 94% seen once. The 120-subject validation cohort, separate from the roughly 670-subject first cohort, included the donors. The receptor was isolated from a man younger than 35 in good health and CMV-seropositive. Sequencing was done on a sample of PBMCs. The J gene is TRBJ1-5, the V gene TRBV6-1; 8 positions agree with TRBD1. The CDR3 protein is CASSTTGGAHQPQHF. CDR3 DNA: TGTGCCAGCAGTACCACAGGGGGGGCCCATCAGCCCCAGCATTTT.